Below, 28 T cell receptor beta chains from the same sample are listed, as sequenced in a study of beta chain features in type 1 diabetes (dated 2018 in TCRdb). The paper's findings and limits, for the study overall: Type 1 diabetes patients showed a moderate but significant shortening of TCRB CDR3 length in all four CD4+ subsets.

Receptor libraries were prepared by the immunoSEQ multiplex PCR assay. The entire isolated RNA was reverse transcribed using the High Capacity cDNA Reverse Transcription Kit, and thus expressed TCRB transcripts were sequenced. TCRdb took over this immuneACCESS table, retaining in-frame rearrangements with V and J assigned. Such tables are incomplete; in checked studies, under half of the missing clones stem from an unresolved V gene, and the remainder is unexplained. This sample gives 640,000 or so clones in total; roughly 13% of them show up just once. Less than 0.025% of the sample is in the top ten clones. For these TCRs, the target antigens are not known. Sample: naive CD4+ T cells from blood. The cell subset or site label for this specimen denotes: true naive CD4+ T cells. The receptors were sampled from a man younger than 35 with type 1 diabetes.

The CDR3 sequence: CASSSMTWQGAVNTEAFF. As DNA, the CDR3 is TGCGCCAGCAGCTCGATGACATGGCAGGGGGCAGTGAACACTGAAGCTTTCTTT. This rearrangement joins TRBV5-1 to TRBJ1-1, with TRBD1 matching 8 bases. With 3 bases clipped from V and 0 bases from J, the junction kept 13 bases outside the gene matches. The CDR3 runs 18 residues. The V gene's germline CDR1 is SGHRS and CDR2 YFSETQ. The full variable domain, its missing parts supplied by reference TRBV5-1 and TRBJ1-1, is KAGVTQTPRYLIKTRGQQVTLSCSPISGHRSVSWYQQTPGQGLQFLFEYFSETQRNKGNFPGRFSGRQFSNSRSEMNVSTLELGDSALYLCASSSMTWQGAVNTEAFFGQGTRLTVV.

This clone was detected a few times. The DNA of the CDR3 is TGCGCCAGCAGCTCCGGGACTAGCGGGGCCCACCAAGAGACCCAGTACTTC. Residues: CASSSGTSGAHQETQYF. V gene TRBV5-1 combines with J gene TRBJ2-5; 13 bases line up with TRBD2. The V and J ends lost 3 bases and 0 bases, in that order; junction bases with no gene match: 5. Germline assignment: CDR1 SGHRS and CDR2 YFSETQ. The CDR3 covers 17 residues.

This clone was observed a few times. The chain joins TRBV30 to TRBJ1-5, with 9 bases identical to TRBD1. The germline V gene has CDR1 GTSNPN and CDR2 SVGIG (reference sequence). The trim removed 0 bases at V and 5 bases at J, leaving 5 bases unmatched. CDR3 length equals 15 residues. CDR3 DNA: TGTGCCTGGAGTGTACGGGACAGGGCGTATCAGCCCCAGCATTTT. This gives the protein CAWSVRDRAYQPQHF.

V gene TRBV7-9 combines with J gene TRBJ1-1; D may be TRBD1 (5 bases). The germline gives CDR1 SEHNR, CDR2 FQNEAQ (reference sequence). CDR3 length: 14 residues. The V and J ends lost 6 bases and 3 bases respectively, with 14 bases between them. The CDR3 DNA reads TGTGCCAGCAGGGGGACCCGGAAGGACACTGAAGCTTTCTTT. Its protein product is CASRGTRKDTEAFF.

This clone was seen only a few times. The V gene is TRBV21-1, the J gene TRBJ2-3; the D call in the table, TRBD2, was not verified against the DNA. TRBV21-1 is annotated as a pseudogene. The CDR3 is 10 residues long. The CDR3 region has the DNA TGTGCCAGCCTGGGGGGGCAGGGGATTTTT. It yields the protein CASLGGQGIF.

This clone has a handful of counts. V gene TRBV30 combines with J gene TRBJ1-1; 9 nucleotides line up with TRBD1. The J segment lost 3 bases and the V segment lost 3 bases, leaving 2 bases of the junction unmatched. Germline CDR1 reads GTSNPN; CDR2 reads SVGIG (reference sequence). The CDR3 extends over 13 amino acids. The CDR3 nucleotides read TGTGCCTGGAGGGGACAGGGTCACACTGAAGCTTTCTTT. It is translated as CAWRGQGHTEAFF.

This clone was seen a handful of times. The chain couples TRBV28 to TRBJ2-6, with no clear D. V shed 5 bases and J shed 1 base, with 9 bases lying between them. CDR1 is MDHEN and CDR2 is SYDVKM in the germline V gene. This CDR3 region has 15 residues. Here the CDR3 reads CASSESQSGANVLTF. Here the CDR3 DNA reads TGTGCCAGCAGTGAATCGCAGTCTGGGGCCAACGTCCTGACTTTC. Supplemented by reference TRBV28 and TRBJ2-6, the full variable domain reads DVKVTQSSRYLVKRTGEKVFLECVQDMDHENMFWYRQDPGLGLRLIYFSYDVKMKEKGDIPEGYSVSREKKERFSLILESASTNQTSMYLCASSESQSGANVLTFGAGSRLTVL.

The table lists this clone with a few counts. This chain connects TRBV5-1 to TRBJ2-3, with D unresolved. The CDR3 is made up of 14 amino acids. Trimming shortened V by 4 bases and J by 6 bases, and 15 bases separated the two germline ends. Germline CDR1 SGHRS, CDR2 YFSETQ. Here the CDR3 DNA reads TGCGCCAGCAGCCTCTCAGGCCACGGGGATACGCAGTATTTT. It translates to CASSLSGHGDTQYF.

This clone was picked up a small number of times. The chain carries TRBV5-1 and TRBJ2-5, with 9 bases identical to TRBD2. Trimming took 3 bases from V and 1 from J; bases not matched to a gene: 7. CDR1 is SGHRS and CDR2 is YFSETQ in the germline V gene. The CDR3 has 16 residues. The CDR3 coding sequence is TGCGCCAGCAGCTCTTATAGCGGGGGCCTCCAAGAGACCCAGTACTTC. The encoded protein is CASSSYSGGLQETQYF.

The chain is built from TRBV11-1 and TRBJ2-7; D might be TRBD1 (5 bases). Per the germline V gene, CDR1 is SGHAT and CDR2 is FQDESV (reference sequence). The ends were cut back, 2 bases at V and 3 bases at J, with 11 bases in the middle. This CDR3 contains 14 residues. CDR3 DNA: TGTGCCAGCAGCTTACCTGCAGGGCACTACGAGCAGTACTTC. Translated: CASSLPAGHYEQYF.

In its sample, this clone was seen a few times. This chain uses TRBV2 with TRBJ1-2; no reliable D call. The CDR3 loop spans 14 amino acids. Germline V lookup: CDR1 SNHLY, CDR2 FYNNEI. Trimming removed 2 bases at V and 2 bases at J, with 9 bases between. CDR3 bases: TGTGCCAGCAGTGAACTGTTCAGGAACTATGGCTACACCTTC. Protein: CASSELFRNYGYTF.

This clone was recorded a few times. This chain connects TRBV28 to TRBJ2-1, with 9 bases identical to TRBD1. CDR3 length: 15 amino acids. The V segment lost 4 bases and the J segment 7 bases; nucleotides outside the gene matches: 8. CDR1 and CDR2 (germline): MDHEN, SYDVKM. CDR3 sequence reads: CASSSPGQGINEQFF. In DNA form, the CDR3 reads TGTGCCAGCAGTTCACCGGGACAGGGAATTAATGAGCAGTTCTTC.

This chain connects TRBV9 to TRBJ1-1; D ambiguous. The CDR3 runs 11 residues. Per the germline V gene, CDR1 is SGDLS and CDR2 is YYNGEE. The V gene lost 0 bases and the J gene lost 7 bases, with 4 bases spanning the gap. In DNA form, the CDR3 reads TGTGCCAGCAGCGTAGAAGATGAAGCTTTCTTT. It is translated as CASSVEDEAFF.

This chain links TRBV13 with TRBJ2-1; D uncertain. The length of the CDR3 is 14 residues. Germline V CDR1 and CDR2: PRHDT, FYEKMQ (reference sequence). V lost 0 bases, J lost 5 bases, and 8 bases lay in between. CDR3 residues: CASSLGEGDNEQFF. In DNA, the CDR3 is TGTGCCAGCAGCTTAGGTGAAGGAGACAATGAGCAGTTCTTC.

Only a few counts were recorded for this clone. CDR3 region: CASSLGRNEQFF. The DNA for the CDR3 is TGCGCCAGCAGCTTGGGGCGGAATGAGCAGTTCTTC. The chain recombines TRBV5-1 with TRBJ2-1; no clear D gene. Germline lookup yields CDR1 SGHRS and CDR2 YFSETQ. The CDR3 spans 12 residues. The V end was cut by 0 bases, the J end by 7 bases, with 5 bases between. The variable domain in full, with the rest retrieved from reference TRBV5-1 and TRBJ2-1, is KAGVTQTPRYLIKTRGQQVTLSCSPISGHRSVSWYQQTPGQGLQFLFEYFSETQRNKGNFPGRFSGRQFSNSRSEMNVSTLELGDSALYLCASSLGRNEQFFGPGTRLTVL.

This rearrangement joins TRBV21-1 to TRBJ2-2; the table names TRBD1, a call not compared with the DNA. TRBV21-1 is a listed pseudogene. The CDR3 runs to 15 residues. CDR3 nucleotide sequence: TGTGCCAGCAGCAAAGACAGGGTATTCCCCGGGGAGCTGTTTTTT. Translating gives CASSKDRVFPGELFF.

The genes are TRBV7-6 and TRBJ1-1; no reliable D call. Germline loops: CDR1 SGHVS, CDR2 FNYEAQ. This CDR3 is 16 amino acids long. Deletions cut 5 bases from V and 0 bases from J, with 16 bases between. The CDR3 is CASSPRSKTLNTEAFF. CDR3 coding DNA: TGTGCCAGCAGCCCGCGCTCCAAGACCCTGAACACTGAAGCTTTCTTT.

This clone has only one observation. The chain is built from TRBV7-6 and TRBJ1-1, with D hard to call. The CDR3 has 14 amino acids. V was clipped by 3 bases and J by 0 bases, with 8 bases between them. The germline V gene has CDR1 SGHVS and CDR2 FNYEAQ. CDR3 bases: TGTGCCAGCAGCTTGCAAGGCCTGAACACTGAAGCTTTCTTT. Protein product: CASSLQGLNTEAFF.

This clone was picked up a small number of times. The DNA for the CDR3 is TGTGCCAGCAGCTTGGCCGGGACCCAACAAGCTTTCTTT. Residues: CASSLAGTQQAFF. This chain connects TRBV5-4 to TRBJ1-1, with D tentatively TRBD1 (5 bases). The CDR3 extends over 13 amino acids. Germline loops: CDR1 SGHNT, CDR2 YYREEE (reference sequence). V was trimmed by 0 bases and J by 9 bases, leaving 12 bases between them.

This clone was detected only a few times. The V and J genes are TRBV19 and TRBJ2-7; tentatively, D is TRBD2 (6 bases). The CDR3 has 15 amino acids. Germline CDR1 is LNHDA and CDR2 is SQIVND (reference sequence). The V end was cut by 7 bases, the J end by 6 bases, with 22 bases between. CDR3 sequence reads: CASKRRAQEEGEQYF. As DNA, the CDR3 is TGTGCCAGTAAACGAAGGGCACAGGAGGAGGGCGAGCAGTACTTC.

This clone was picked up a small number of times. CDR3 in amino acids: CAWAPGQSSYNEQFF. CDR3 nucleotide sequence: TGTGCCTGGGCTCCGGGCCAGAGCTCCTACAATGAGCAGTTCTTC. This chain connects TRBV30 to TRBJ2-1, with no clear D. This CDR3 has 15 residues. V dropped 5 bases and J dropped 0 bases, with 14 bases sitting between them. Germline CDR1 GTSNPN, CDR2 SVGIG (reference sequence).

The chain recombines TRBV30 with TRBJ1-5, with D perhaps TRBD1 (6 bases). The V end was cut by 5 bases, the J end by 3 bases, with 11 bases between. Germline V gene lookup returns CDR1 GTSNPN and CDR2 SVGIG (reference sequence). The CDR3 spans 13 residues. DNA of the CDR3: TGTGCCTGGTCAGGGGACCTCAATCAGCCCCAGCATTTT. It translates to CAWSGDLNQPQHF.

This clone was seen a handful of times. The same CDR3 can be traced to other DNA sequences in this sample. This chain uses TRBV7-2 with TRBJ1-6; no clear D gene. The CDR3 consists of 11 residues. Per the germline V gene, CDR1 is SGHTA and CDR2 is FQGNSA. V was pared by 1 base and J by 10 bases, with 2 bases between. This chain's CDR3 is CASSLGSPLHF. CDR3 in DNA: TGTGCCAGCAGCTTAGGGTCACCCCTCCACTTT.

The chain employs TRBV5-1 and TRBJ2-7; tentatively, D is TRBD1 or TRBD2 (5 bases each). Germline CDR1 and CDR2: SGHRS and YFSETQ. Trimming pared 4 bases from V and 2 bases from J, leaving 16 bases between. The CDR3 has 15 amino acids. The CDR3 loop reads CASSPGGTGPYEQYF. DNA for the CDR3: TGCGCCAGCAGCCCCGGAGGCACGGGACCCTACGAGCAGTACTTC.

This clone was recorded a few times. This rearrangement joins TRBV5-6 to TRBJ2-5, with TRBD1 as a possible D gene (6 bases). The CDR3 loop spans 12 amino acids. The germline V gene has CDR1 SGHDT and CDR2 YYEEEE. V lost 1 base to trimming and J lost 7 bases, with 8 bases between them. The CDR3 loop reads CASSLTGRTQYF. The CDR3 DNA reads as TGTGCCAGCAGCTTGACAGGGCGGACCCAGTACTTC. The entire variable domain, with the rest obtained from reference TRBV5-6 and TRBJ2-5, is as follows: DAGVTQSPTHLIKTRGQQVTLRCSPKSGHDTVSWYQQALGQGPQFIFQYYEEEERQRGNFPDRFSGHQFPNYSSELNVNALLLGDSALYLCASSLTGRTQYFGPGTRLLVL.

This chain uses TRBV19 with TRBJ2-5; 8 nucleotides line up with TRBD2. J was trimmed by 5 bases and V by 6 bases; bases with no gene match: 8. The CDR3 consists of 14 residues. Looked up from germline, CDR1 is LNHDA and CDR2 is SQIVND (reference sequence). The CDR3 region has the DNA TGTGCCAGTAGCAGCGCGGGGGGAGGCGAGACCCAGTACTTC. Translation gives CASSSAGGGETQYF.

This clone was seen at least ten times. This CDR3 reads CAWRSGWYTEAFF. DNA for the CDR3: TGTGCCTGGAGATCGGGATGGTACACTGAAGCTTTCTTT. V gene TRBV30 combines with J gene TRBJ1-1, with D unresolved. Trimming cost V 3 bases and J 3 bases, with 11 bases left between them. The V gene's germline CDR1 is GTSNPN and CDR2 SVGIG (reference sequence). The CDR3 is made up of 13 amino acids.

V gene TRBV10-3 combines with J gene TRBJ2-7; 7 positions match TRBD1. The CDR3 extends over 14 amino acids. Unmatched junction bases numbered 2, after V lost 3 bases and J lost 0 bases. CDR1 ENHRY and CDR2 SYGVKD come from the germline V gene. This chain's CDR3 is CAISDGTVSYEQYF. The CDR3 coding sequence is TGTGCCATCAGTGACGGGACAGTCTCCTACGAGCAGTACTTC.